This entry lists 16 T cell receptor beta chains sequenced from one sample in a study of OX40 agonist ivuxolimab in advanced cancers. Here immunoSEQ multiplex PCR was the method, and the copy in TCRdb shows in-frame clones only, minus some. The repertoire holds 80,000 or so clones, with about 93% as singletons. The sample here was CD4+ or CD8+ T cells sorted from blood, taken in a trial of the OX40 agonist ivuxolimab. Every receptor here comes from an adult with an advanced solid tumor such as melanoma, head and neck, liver or kidney cancer.

The J gene is TRBJ1-2, the V gene TRBV27, with 11 bases that match TRBD1. V lost 5 bases to trimming and J lost 2 bases; unmatched junction nucleotides: 4. The CDR3 spans 15 residues. In germline, CDR1 is MNHEY, CDR2 SMNVEV (reference sequence). CDR3 sequence: CASSPRTGGNYGYTF. DNA for the CDR3: TGTGCCAGCAGTCCTCGGACAGGGGGCAACTATGGCTACACCTTC.

The chain recombines TRBV6-5 with TRBJ2-5; the D gene could be TRBD1 or TRBD2 (5 bases each). The germline V gene has CDR1 MNHEY and CDR2 SVGAGI. Trimming took off 6 bases at V and 5 bases at J, with 10 bases between the two ends. This CDR3 spans 12 amino acids. The CDR3 sequence: CASSLGRETQYF. The CDR3 nucleotides are TGTGCCAGCAGCCTGGGACGCGAGACCCAGTACTTC.

V usage is TRBV9 and J usage is TRBJ2-5; TRBD1 matches 9 bases. The J segment lost 5 bases and the V segment lost 5 bases, leaving 10 bases of the junction unmatched. From germline, CDR1 is SGDLS and CDR2 YYNGEE. This CDR3 region has 15 residues. The CDR3, as DNA: TGTGCCAGCAGGTCCCGGGACAGGGCAGGGGAGACCCAGTACTTC. It codes for CASRSRDRAGETQYF.

For the CDR3, the DNA is TGTGCCAGTAGTATAGTCATAGGGGAGCTGTTTTTT. Translated: CASSIVIGELFF. The chain combines TRBV19 with TRBJ2-2; D gene uncertain. This CDR3 spans 12 amino acids. CDR1 is LNHDA and CDR2 is SQIVND in the germline V gene (reference sequence). With 1 base removed from V and 8 bases from J, the gap between germline ends came to 5 bases. Combining the CDR3 with reference TRBV19 and TRBJ2-2 gives the whole variable domain DGGITQSPKYLFRKEGQNVTLSCEQNLNHDAMYWYRQDPGQGLRLIYYSQIVNDFQKGDIAEGYSVSREKKESFPLTVTSAQKNPTAFYLCASSIVIGELFFGEGSRLTVL.

V is TRBV6-5 and J is TRBJ1-1; TRBD1 might be the D (5 bases). Trimming removed 6 bases from V and 6 bases from J, with 14 bases in between. Germline-derived CDR1 and CDR2 are MNHEY and SVGAGI. The CDR3 loop spans 13 amino acids. The CDR3 region has the DNA TGTGCCAGCAGCCCCGGGACCGGACCTGAAGCTTTCTTT. Protein: CASSPGTGPEAFF.

The CDR3 sequence: CASSTREETQYF. DNA for the CDR3: TGCGCCAGCAGTACCCGGGAAGAGACCCAGTACTTC. The chain uses TRBV4-1 and TRBJ2-5, with no clear D. This CDR3 region has 12 residues. Germline V lookup: CDR1 MGHRA, CDR2 YSYEKL. Trimming pared 6 bases from V and 3 bases from J, leaving 8 bases between.

As regards this clone: This specimen includes other DNA sequences encoding the same CDR3. This chain connects TRBV6-5 to TRBJ2-7; D remains unclear. V lost 0 bases and J lost 4, with 10 bases in between. The CDR3 loop spans 14 amino acids. Germline loops: CDR1 MNHEY, CDR2 SVGAGI. The CDR3 loop is CASSYSGRPYEQYF. The CDR3 DNA sequence: TGTGCCAGCAGTTACTCCGGCCGCCCGTACGAGCAGTACTTC.

The V call is TRBV5-1, the J call TRBJ2-2, with a tentative D call TRBD1 (5 bases). The germline gives CDR1 SGHRS, CDR2 YFSETQ. CDR3 length: 16 amino acids. V was clipped by 5 bases and J by 0 bases, with 14 bases between them. CDR3 in DNA: TGCGCCAGCAGAGGGGCTTTAGGGCCGAACACCGGGGAGCTGTTTTTT. This encodes CASRGALGPNTGELFF.

The chain joins TRBV4-1 to TRBJ2-7; D unclear. Germline loops: CDR1 MGHRA, CDR2 YSYEKL. Trimming shortened V by 0 bases and J by 2 bases, and 14 bases separated the two germline ends. This CDR3 spans 16 amino acids. This CDR3 is CASSQEGWEGAYEQYF. The CDR3 coding sequence is TGCGCCAGCAGCCAAGAGGGGTGGGAAGGAGCCTACGAGCAGTACTTC.

The chain uses TRBV27 and TRBJ2-4; D possibly corresponds to TRBD1 (6 bases). The length of the CDR3 is 12 residues. Germline-derived CDR1 and CDR2 are MNHEY and SMNVEV (reference sequence). V was pared by 5 bases and J by 8 bases, with 10 bases between. In DNA form, the CDR3 reads TGTGCCAGCAGTGCAGGGGCCGACATTCAGTACTTC. It is translated as CASSAGADIQYF.

This clone has only one observation. The V call is TRBV11-2, the J call TRBJ2-1; tentative D call: TRBD2 (5 bases). Germline values: CDR1 SGHAT, CDR2 FQNNGV. This CDR3 has 17 amino acids. V gave up 5 bases and J gave up 0 bases, with 17 bases separating them. The CDR3 here is CASSHPDSESSYNEQFF. The CDR3 DNA reads as TGTGCCAGCAGCCATCCGGATAGCGAGAGCTCCTACAATGAGCAGTTCTTC.

V usage is TRBV5-1 and J usage is TRBJ2-1; the match to TRBD2 covers 14 bases. Germline-derived CDR1 and CDR2 are SGHRS and YFSETQ. There are 17 residues in the CDR3. V lost 4 bases and J lost 0; bases outside the gene matches: 3. The CDR3 nucleotides read TGCGCCAGCAGCCCGGGGACTAGCGGGAGCTCCTACAATGAGCAGTTCTTC. Its protein product is CASSPGTSGSSYNEQFF. Using reference TRBV5-1 and TRBJ2-1 for the parts outside the CDR3, the full variable domain is KAGVTQTPRYLIKTRGQQVTLSCSPISGHRSVSWYQQTPGQGLQFLFEYFSETQRNKGNFPGRFSGRQFSNSRSEMNVSTLELGDSALYLCASSPGTSGSSYNEQFFGPGTRLTVL.

The J gene is TRBJ1-6, the V gene TRBV6-1, with D possibly matching TRBD1 (5 bases). V lost 6 bases, J lost 4 bases, and 13 bases lay in between. Germline CDR1 and CDR2: MNHNS and SASEGT. This CDR3 is built from 15 residues. For the CDR3, the DNA is TGTGCCAGCAGGACAGAGACCACGTATAATTCACCCCTCCACTTT. As protein: CASRTETTYNSPLHF.

This chain uses TRBV9 with TRBJ1-2, with D maybe TRBD1 (5 bases). Germline V CDR1 and CDR2: SGDLS, YYNGEE. The CDR3 has 15 residues. Trimming shortened V by 0 bases and J by 5 bases, and 14 bases separated the two germline ends. CDR3 residues: CASSVGGLSPYGYTF. CDR3 bases: TGTGCCAGCAGCGTAGGGGGACTCTCACCTTATGGCTACACCTTC.

This clone was recorded only once. The chain recombines TRBV4-3 with TRBJ2-1; D unclear. V was cut by 4 bases and J by 4 bases, with 14 bases left in between. The V gene's germline CDR1 is LGHNA and CDR2 YSLEER. This CDR3 is built from 15 residues. The CDR3 bases are TGCGCCAGCAGCCCCGCTAGATTAGTTTACAATGAGCAGTTCTTC. This gives the protein CASSPARLVYNEQFF.

The chain uses TRBV28 and TRBJ1-1; D possibly corresponds to TRBD1 (6 bases). The length of the CDR3 is 17 residues. V lost 6 bases and J lost 0, with 20 bases in between. Germline CDR1 MDHEN, CDR2 SYDVKM. The CDR3 reads CASRPGTTDYMNTEAFF. The CDR3 DNA follows: TGTGCCAGCAGACCCGGGACAACTGATTACATGAACACTGAAGCTTTCTTT.